This entry describes one T cell receptor (beta chain). Per the germline V gene, CDR1 is MDHEN and CDR2 is SYDVKM. The CDR3 runs to 15 residues. J was trimmed by 3 bases and V by 3 bases; bases with no gene match: 6. This entry belongs to a study of blood T cells in healthy people across ages. PCR was performed a second time for about 7 to 11 cycles using a sample-barcoded 5' primer and a J-beta primer mix. MiXCR, run by TCRdb on the 5' RACE reads, gives a single entry per CDR3 protein. The sample lists 750,000 to 950,000 distinct CDR3 sequences; just under 30% were seen once. These records were also assigned to another study, of T cells of mothers and their children. That work contributes: For each mother, over 9.5 million TCR beta CDR3 reads were obtained, and for each child, roughly 3.3 million.

The sample comprised blood. This clonotype originated in a woman in her thirties or forties in good health. V gene TRBV28 combines with J gene TRBJ2-3, with TRBD2 matching over 7 bases. In DNA, the CDR3 is TGTGCCAGCAGTTTGGGGGGGAAGGGGACAGATACGCAGTATTTT. Its protein is CASSLGGKGTDTQYF. Supplemented by reference TRBV28 and TRBJ2-3, the full variable domain reads DVKVTQSSRYLVKRTGEKVFLECVQDMDHENMFWYRQDPGLGLRLIYFSYDVKMKEKGDIPEGYSVSREKKERFSLILESASTNQTSMYLCASSLGGKGTDTQYFGPGTRLTVL.